This T cell receptor (beta chain) was profiled in a study of radiation and T cells in renal cell carcinoma. Across the whole study: Nephrectomy followed 15 Gy stereotactic body radiation by 4 weeks. Notes on the study in general: From baseline, blood top tumor clonotypes peaked at 2 weeks post-radiation.

Sequencing used immunoSEQ multiplex PCR; TCRdb keeps in-frame clones, though not all of them. Among tens of thousands of clones listed, around 78% were seen once. Trimming took 4 bases from V and 14 from J; bases not matched to a gene: 16. The CDR3 spans 15 residues. CDR1 and CDR2 (germline): SGDLS, YYNGEE. Sample time point: baseline pretreatment blood. Treatment described: 15 Gy SBRT to primary tumor, nephrectomy 4 weeks later. Serial blood draws occurred at baseline and 2 and 4 weeks post-SBRT. Notes on this clone: As yet, its antigen is unknown.

This TCR was recovered from a man in his sixties with renal cell carcinoma. This specimen was blood, taken from a patient whose treatment included radiotherapy and nephrectomy. V and J are TRBV9 and TRBJ2-1, with 9 bases matching TRBD2. The CDR3 DNA reads as TGTGCCAGCAGCCCCCTCGGGGTAGCGGGGGTTGCGGAGTTCTTC. It encodes CASSPLGVAGVAEFF.